Listed below are T cell receptor beta chains from one sample, sequenced in a study of blood T cell repertoires in COVID-19. Measured with immunoSEQ multiplex PCR; TCRdb has only the in-frame clones, and not every one. The top ten clones hold around 4.2% of a sample with some 320,000 clones, approximately 90% of them seen once. The source material was PBMCs or T cells enriched from blood (not recorded which). These receptors were taken from a woman in her twenties or thirties who had been exposed to COVID-19. CDR3s include the opening cysteine and the closing phenylalanine or tryptophan. Fields, in order: J gene, clone size, D gene, CDR3 length, V gene, CDR3 protein, CDR3 DNA. The D gene is left open where the match is weak. The size entry is marked missing in some rows and otherwise reads once, few, many or a size class.

>TRBJ2-1|-|-|15|TRBV9
CASSVGPWGDNEQFF
TGTGCCAGCAGCGTAGGCCCTTGGGGGGACAATGAGCAGTTCTTC
>TRBJ1-5|-|-|14|TRBV19
CASSIGTGGQPQHF
TGTGCCAGTAGTATAGGAACAGGTGGCCAGCCCCAGCATTTT
>TRBJ2-1|-|TRBD2|13|TRBV12-3/TRBV12-4
CASSLAGGRVMFF
TGTGCCAGCAGCCTAGCGGGGGGGCGAGTAATGTTCTTC
>TRBJ2-2|-|-|17|TRBV2
CASSEIRGIRNTGELFF
TGTGCCAGCAGTGAAATTCGGGGGATAAGGAACACCGGGGAGCTGTTTTTT
>TRBJ1-1|once|-|14|TRBV4-3
CASSQDKGVPEAFF
TGCGCCAGCAGCCAAGATAAGGGGGTGCCTGAAGCTTTCTTT
>TRBJ1-3|-|-|17|TRBV28
CASSLFRRTPGGNTIYF
TGTGCCAGCAGTTTATTTCGCCGAACTCCGGGAGGAAACACCATATATTTT
>TRBJ2-3|-|-|16|TRBV9
CASSVGGGFRTDTQYF
TGTGCCAGCAGCGTAGGTGGGGGGTTTCGCACAGATACGCAGTATTTT
>TRBJ2-3|few|TRBD2|17|TRBV2
CASSEVLRGASTDTQYF
TGTGCCAGCAGTGAAGTTTTGCGGGGGGCCTCCACAGATACGCAGTATTTT
>TRBJ2-7|-|TRBD1|15|TRBV5-1
CASSSGQVSVYEQYF
TGCGCCAGCAGTTCTGGACAGGTGTCCGTCTACGAGCAGTACTTC
>TRBJ1-1|-|TRBD1|17|TRBV7-9
CASSPLGQEPMNTEAFF
TGTGCCAGCAGCCCCTTGGGACAGGAACCCATGAACACTGAAGCTTTCTTT
>TRBJ2-5|-|-|13|TRBV5-6
CASSLAGAETQYF
TGTGCCAGCAGCTTGGCAGGGGCAGAGACCCAGTACTTC
>TRBJ1-2|once|-|12|TRBV5-5
CASSLSVYGYTF
TGTGCCAGCAGCTTGTCGGTGTATGGCTACACCTTC
>TRBJ2-1|-|TRBD1|15|TRBV7-6
CASSLRDSHENEQFF
TGTGCCAGCAGCTTAAGGGACAGTCACGAGAATGAGCAGTTCTTC
>TRBJ1-1|-|-|17|TRBV7-8
CASSLGRRAGVGTEAFF
TGTGCCAGCAGCTTAGGACGGAGGGCTGGCGTCGGCACTGAAGCTTTCTTT
>TRBJ2-7|-|-|14|TRBV6-6
CASRGPSLVGEQYF
TGTGCCAGCAGGGGGCCTTCCCTGGTAGGGGAGCAGTACTTC
>TRBJ2-1|-|TRBD1|12|TRBV30
CATSGTGGYEFF
TGTGCCACCTCCGGGACAGGGGGGTACGAGTTCTTC
>TRBJ2-3|-|TRBD2|16|TRBV29-1
CSVHLLAGGIADTQYF
TGCAGCGTTCATCTTTTAGCGGGGGGGATCGCAGATACGCAGTATTTT
>TRBJ1-6|-|TRBD1|12|TRBV30
CAWSHRGSPLHF
TGTGCCTGGAGTCACAGGGGATCACCCCTCCACTTT
>TRBJ2-3|-|TRBD1|13|TRBV7-9
CASSSRQGATQYF
TGTGCCAGCAGCTCGCGACAGGGGGCCACGCAGTATTTT
>TRBJ1-1|-|-|12|TRBV10-3
CAISEGETEAFF
TGTGCCATCAGTGAGGGGGAGACTGAAGCTTTCTTT
>TRBJ2-5|-|-|14|TRBV5-1
CASSLSQTRETQYF
TGCGCCAGCAGCTTGAGTCAAACTCGGGAGACCCAGTACTTC
>TRBJ1-2|-|-|12|TRBV6-2/TRBV6-3
CASSYRSYGYTF
TGTGCCAGCAGTTACCGCAGCTATGGCTACACCTTC